This T cell receptor (beta chain) comes out of a study of shared clonotypes between healthy human individuals. Study at large: Three plates each covered CD4 naive and memory; CD8 naive two, CD8 memory one.

Adults of Caucasian background living in Nashville, Tennessee made up all donors. CD4+ cells underwent separation, giving CD45RA+ naive and CD45RA-negative memory subsets. Around 220 ng DNA, tens of thousands of T cell genomes, went into each sorted-subset replicate PCR. Measured with immunoSEQ multiplex PCR; TCRdb has only the in-frame clones, and not every one. The table has about 710,000 clones, about three quarters seen once. V lost 4 bases to trimming and J lost 3 bases; unmatched junction nucleotides: 2. This CDR3 contains 15 residues. Germline V gene sequence: CDR1 SGHRS, CDR2 YFSETQ. The specimen was memory CD4+ T cells sorted from blood. Subset indicated: CD45RA-negative fraction. The origin of this receptor is a woman aged 30 to 39 in good health. This rearrangement joins TRBV5-1 to TRBJ2-3, with TRBD2 matching 13 bases. CDR3 sequence reads: CASSPTSGRTDTQYF. CDR3 bases: TGCGCCAGCAGCCCGACTAGCGGGAGGACAGATACGCAGTATTTT.